The entry below describes one TCR beta chain. These data originate in a study of blood T cell repertoires in COVID-19. V trimming: 5 bases; J trimming: 6 bases; junction bases outside the gene matches: 9. The germline CDR1 and CDR2 sequences are MDHEN and SYDVKM. The CDR3 runs 14 residues. Those who participated ranged in age from roughly 18 to 90 years and resided in under 25 US areas. Before being deemed recovered, Cohort 3 donors had two negative PCRs, clearance, or symptom resolution. The protocol was immunoSEQ multiplex PCR, while the TCRdb copy is restricted to in-frame clones and leaves out a portion. The table lists around 250,000 clones, 70% to 90% of them singletons.

V gene TRBV28 combines with J gene TRBJ1-1; 7 nucleotides match TRBD1. The TCR sequence derives from a woman aged 45-60 years who had recovered from COVID-19. The sample consisted of PBMCs or T cells enriched from blood (not recorded which). CDR3 in amino acids: CASSPLTGFPEAFF. In nucleotides, the CDR3 is TGTGCCAGCAGTCCCTTGACAGGGTTCCCTGAAGCTTTCTTT.